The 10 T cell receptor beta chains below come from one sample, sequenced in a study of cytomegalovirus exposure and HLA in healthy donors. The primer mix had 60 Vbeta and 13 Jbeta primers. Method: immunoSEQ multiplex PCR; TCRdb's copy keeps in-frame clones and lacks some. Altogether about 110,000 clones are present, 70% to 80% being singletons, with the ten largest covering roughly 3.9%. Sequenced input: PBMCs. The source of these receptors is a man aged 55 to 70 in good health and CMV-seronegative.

The CDR3 loop reads CSVGAGAYGYTF. The CDR3 nucleotides are TGCAGCGTTGGGGCAGGGGCCTATGGCTACACCTTC. The V gene is TRBV29-1, the J gene TRBJ1-2; D perhaps matches TRBD1 (6 bases). Trimming removed 4 bases from V and 4 bases from J, with 10 bases in between. The CDR3 is 12 amino acids. Germline CDR1 is SQVTM and CDR2 is ANQGSEA.

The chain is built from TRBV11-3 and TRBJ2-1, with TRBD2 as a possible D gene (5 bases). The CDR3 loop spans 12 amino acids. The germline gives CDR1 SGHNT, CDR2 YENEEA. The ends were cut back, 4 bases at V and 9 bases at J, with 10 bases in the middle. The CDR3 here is CASSSPSSEQFF. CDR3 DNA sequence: TGTGCCAGCAGCTCCCCTAGCAGTGAGCAGTTCTTC.

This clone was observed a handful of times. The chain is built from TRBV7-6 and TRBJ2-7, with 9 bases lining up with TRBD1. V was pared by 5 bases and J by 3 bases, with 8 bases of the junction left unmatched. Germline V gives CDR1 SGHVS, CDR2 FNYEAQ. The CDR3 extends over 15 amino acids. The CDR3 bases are TGTGCCAGCAGCGACCAACAGGGGGCGAACTACGAGCAGTACTTC. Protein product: CASSDQQGANYEQYF.

CDR3: CASSSDTNTGELFF. CDR3 nucleotide sequence: TGTGCCAGCAGCTCAGACACGAACACCGGGGAGCTGTTTTTT. V and J are TRBV11-3 and TRBJ2-2; D is uncertain. The germline V gene encodes CDR1 SGHNT and CDR2 YENEEA. CDR3 size: 14 residues. Between the trimmed V and J ends, which lost 4 bases and 0 bases, there was a span of 6 bases.

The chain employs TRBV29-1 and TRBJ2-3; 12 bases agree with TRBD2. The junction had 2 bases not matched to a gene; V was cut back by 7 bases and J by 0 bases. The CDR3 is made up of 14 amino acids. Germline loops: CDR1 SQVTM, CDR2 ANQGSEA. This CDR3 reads CSGGLAGSTDTQYF. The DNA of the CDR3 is TGCAGCGGCGGACTAGCGGGGAGCACAGATACGCAGTATTTT.

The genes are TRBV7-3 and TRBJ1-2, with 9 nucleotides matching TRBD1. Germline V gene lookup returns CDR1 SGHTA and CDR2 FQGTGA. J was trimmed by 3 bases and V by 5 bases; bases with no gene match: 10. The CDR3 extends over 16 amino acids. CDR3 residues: CASSPGGGQGYYGYTF. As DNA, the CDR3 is TGTGCCAGCAGCCCAGGGGGAGGACAGGGGTACTATGGCTACACCTTC.

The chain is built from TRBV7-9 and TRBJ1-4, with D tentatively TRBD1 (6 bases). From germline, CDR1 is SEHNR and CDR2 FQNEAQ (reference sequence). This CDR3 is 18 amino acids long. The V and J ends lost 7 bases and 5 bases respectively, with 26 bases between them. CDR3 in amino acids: CASTIDGTSRPENEKLFF. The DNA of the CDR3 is TGTGCCAGCACCATCGACGGGACATCAAGGCCAGAAAATGAAAAACTGTTTTTT.

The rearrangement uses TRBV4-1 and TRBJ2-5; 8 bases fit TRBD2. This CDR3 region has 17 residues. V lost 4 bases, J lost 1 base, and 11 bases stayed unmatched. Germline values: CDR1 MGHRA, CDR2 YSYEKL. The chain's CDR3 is CASSRTGGLAGQETQYF. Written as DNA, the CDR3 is TGCGCCAGCAGCCGTACAGGCGGACTAGCCGGCCAAGAGACCCAGTACTTC.

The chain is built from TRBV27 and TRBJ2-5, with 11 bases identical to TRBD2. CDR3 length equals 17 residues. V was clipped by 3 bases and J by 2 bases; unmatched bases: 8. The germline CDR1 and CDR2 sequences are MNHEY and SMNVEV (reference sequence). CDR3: CASSFLAGGGVQETQYF. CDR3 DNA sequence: TGTGCCAGCAGTTTTCTAGCGGGGGGTGGAGTACAAGAGACCCAGTACTTC.

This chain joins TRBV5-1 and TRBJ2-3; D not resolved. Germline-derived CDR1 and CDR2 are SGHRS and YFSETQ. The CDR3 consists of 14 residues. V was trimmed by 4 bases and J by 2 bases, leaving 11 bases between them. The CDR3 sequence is CASSITAPTDTQYF. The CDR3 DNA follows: TGCGCCAGCAGCATTACAGCTCCCACAGATACGCAGTATTTT. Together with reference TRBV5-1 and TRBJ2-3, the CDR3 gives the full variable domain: KAGVTQTPRYLIKTRGQQVTLSCSPISGHRSVSWYQQTPGQGLQFLFEYFSETQRNKGNFPGRFSGRQFSNSRSEMNVSTLELGDSALYLCASSITAPTDTQYFGPGTRLTVL.